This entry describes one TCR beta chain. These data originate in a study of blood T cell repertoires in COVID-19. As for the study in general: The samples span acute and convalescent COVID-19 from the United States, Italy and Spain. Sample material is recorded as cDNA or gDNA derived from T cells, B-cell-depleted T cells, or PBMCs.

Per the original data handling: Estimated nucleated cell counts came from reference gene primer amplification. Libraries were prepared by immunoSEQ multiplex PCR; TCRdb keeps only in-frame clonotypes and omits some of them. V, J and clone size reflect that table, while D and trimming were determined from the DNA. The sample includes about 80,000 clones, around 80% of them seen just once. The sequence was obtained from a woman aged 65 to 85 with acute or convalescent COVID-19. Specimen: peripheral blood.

The CDR3 loop reads CASSFDFGGVNTEAFF. The CDR3 DNA follows: TGTGCCAGCAGCTTCGACTTCGGGGGGGTGAACACTGAAGCTTTCTTT. The chain links TRBV5-6 to TRBJ1-1, with a weak D call TRBD1 (5 bases). With 2 bases removed from V and 0 bases from J, the gap between germline ends came to 14 bases. Looked up from germline, CDR1 is SGHDT and CDR2 is YYEEEE. This CDR3 contains 16 residues.